Shown below are 15 T cell receptor beta chains from a single sample sequenced in a study of graft-versus-host responses after intestinal transplantation. The antigens for these receptors are not known. The table came from immunoSEQ multiplex PCR; TCRdb's copy has only in-frame clones and leaves some out. The sample carries 90,000 to 95,000 clones, about nine tenths recorded once. This specimen was unstimulated CD8+ T cells sorted from spleen or lymph node cells, taken before intestinal transplant. These receptors came from a human donor who received an intestinal transplant.

This clone was counted once. CDR3 protein: CASSPTTGLAGEQFF. The DNA of the CDR3 is TGTGCCAGCAGCCCCACAACTGGACTAGCGGGGGAGCAGTTCTTC. V usage is TRBV7-6 and J usage is TRBJ2-1; TRBD2 aligns across 12 bases. The CDR3 is 15 residues long. V shed 5 bases, J shed 10 bases, and the junction held 9 bases outside the gene matches. Germline V gene data show CDR1 as SGHVS and CDR2 as FNYEAQ.

Only one count was recorded for this clone. V usage is TRBV4-1 and J usage is TRBJ2-3, with 11 bases that match TRBD2. Germline V CDR1 and CDR2: MGHRA, YSYEKL. Trimming at V came to 4 bases and at J to 3 bases, leaving 6 bases not matched to a gene. The CDR3 runs to 16 residues. The CDR3 protein is CASSRGLAGGTDTQYF. CDR3 nucleotides: TGCGCCAGCAGCCGAGGACTAGCGGGTGGTACAGATACGCAGTATTTT.

This chain uses TRBV4-1 with TRBJ2-1, with a weak D call TRBD2 (6 bases). V lost 0 bases, J lost 5 bases, and 11 bases lay in between. The CDR3 runs to 15 residues. In germline, CDR1 is MGHRA, CDR2 YSYEKL. CDR3 bases: TGCGCCAGCAGCCAAGACGGGAGTGGGCACAATGAGCAGTTCTTC. Translation gives CASSQDGSGHNEQFF.

This clone has just a few counts. The chain has TRBV4-1 and TRBJ2-7; D gene ambiguous. The CDR3 spans 14 residues. Germline V gene lookup returns CDR1 MGHRA and CDR2 YSYEKL. Trimming stripped 0 bases from V and 2 bases from J, with 8 bases between. The CDR3 sequence: CASSQDPATYEQYF. CDR3 DNA: TGCGCCAGCAGCCAAGATCCAGCGACCTACGAGCAGTACTTC.

The chain links TRBV6-1 to TRBJ2-1; D is undetermined. Trimming stripped 3 bases from V and 1 base from J, with 13 bases between. The CDR3 has 16 amino acids. Looked up from germline, CDR1 is MNHNS and CDR2 is SASEGT. CDR3 DNA: TGTGCCAGCAGTGATCTTGGCGATGTTTCCTACAATGAGCAGTTCTTC. Its translation is CASSDLGDVSYNEQFF.

The chain is built from TRBV9 and TRBJ2-7; TRBD1 might be the D (6 bases). CDR1 and CDR2 from the germline V gene are SGDLS and YYNGEE. The CDR3 contains 14 residues. V was trimmed by 3 bases and J by 0 bases, leaving 10 bases between them. The CDR3 DNA follows: TGTGCCAGCAGCGAACAGGGTGACTCCTACGAGCAGTACTTC. This sequence encodes CASSEQGDSYEQYF.

CDR3 sequence reads: CASSDSGAIDTQYF. CDR3 coding DNA: TGTGCCAGCAGCGATAGCGGGGCGATCGATACGCAGTATTTT. V is TRBV9 and J is TRBJ2-3; 8 nucleotides agree with TRBD2. CDR1 is SGDLS, CDR2 YYNGEE, per germline. V was clipped by 3 bases and J by 6 bases; unmatched bases: 6. The CDR3 has 14 amino acids.

In its sample, this clone was seen a few times. At the DNA level, this CDR3 is encoded by other sequences in the same sample as well. The chain has TRBV11-2 and TRBJ1-2; no firm D call. The CDR3 spans 11 residues. Germline V CDR1 and CDR2: SGHAT, FQNNGV. Deletions cut 3 bases from V and 8 bases from J, with 7 bases between. CDR3 in amino acids: CASSFGYGYTF. For the CDR3, the DNA is TGTGCCAGCAGCTTTGGGTACGGCTACACCTTC.

The chain combines TRBV13 with TRBJ2-7; the D gene is possibly TRBD2 (7 bases). This CDR3 spans 17 amino acids. CDR1 is PRHDT and CDR2 is FYEKMQ in the germline V gene (reference sequence). V lost 0 bases and J lost 0, with 15 bases in between. CDR3 region: CASSLGSAGAASYEQYF. The CDR3 region has the DNA TGTGCCAGCAGCTTAGGATCCGCGGGGGCCGCCTCCTACGAGCAGTACTTC.

This clone was observed a few times. The chain carries TRBV7-9 and TRBJ1-4; no firm D call. With 4 bases removed from V and 7 bases from J, the gap between germline ends came to 7 bases. CDR1 is SEHNR and CDR2 is FQNEAQ in the germline V gene (reference sequence). The CDR3 extends over 12 amino acids. The chain's CDR3 is CASSSASEKLFF. The CDR3 DNA is TGTGCCAGCAGCTCCGCCTCTGAAAAACTGTTTTTT.

V and J are TRBV13 and TRBJ2-1; D perhaps matches TRBD2 (5 bases). Germline lookup yields CDR1 PRHDT and CDR2 FYEKMQ (reference sequence). With 2 bases removed from V and 5 bases from J, the gap between germline ends came to 10 bases. The CDR3 is made up of 14 amino acids. The DNA for the CDR3 is TGTGCCAGCAGCTTATACCGGGGAGACAATGAGCAGTTCTTC. Residues: CASSLYRGDNEQFF.

Only one count was recorded for this clone. The genes are TRBV11-1 and TRBJ2-1; 7 positions agree with TRBD2. Germline CDR1 SGHAT, CDR2 FQDESV (reference sequence). The CDR3 covers 15 residues. V was clipped by 6 bases and J by 4 bases; unmatched bases: 9. The CDR3 reads CASSPREIRYNEQFF. The DNA for the CDR3 is TGTGCCAGCAGTCCGCGGGAGATACGTTACAATGAGCAGTTCTTC.

The chain employs TRBV2 and TRBJ1-2, with D perhaps TRBD1 (5 bases). The CDR3 is 15 amino acids. Germline CDR1 SNHLY, CDR2 FYNNEI. V was cut by 2 bases and J by 6 bases, with 16 bases left in between. The DNA for the CDR3 is TGTGCCAGCAGTGAACTCCCCGACAGTAATGATGGCTACACCTTC. Its protein is CASSELPDSNDGYTF.

This chain links TRBV9 with TRBJ2-3; perhaps D is TRBD1 or TRBD2 (6 bases each). Germline V lookup: CDR1 SGDLS, CDR2 YYNGEE. The CDR3 loop spans 18 amino acids. V lost 3 bases and J 0 bases, leaving 20 bases between the germline ends. The chain's CDR3 is CASSASLRTGTSTDTQYF. CDR3 DNA sequence: TGTGCCAGCAGCGCTAGCCTAAGAACAGGGACTAGCACAGATACGCAGTATTTT.

V usage is TRBV9 and J usage is TRBJ1-5; 9 bases agree with TRBD1. Per the germline V gene, CDR1 is SGDLS and CDR2 is YYNGEE. The CDR3 consists of 15 residues. The trim removed 2 bases at V and 6 bases at J, leaving 6 bases unmatched. DNA for the CDR3: TGTGCCAGCAGCGTGGGGACAGGGATAGGTCAGCCCCAGCATTTT. The encoded protein is CASSVGTGIGQPQHF.